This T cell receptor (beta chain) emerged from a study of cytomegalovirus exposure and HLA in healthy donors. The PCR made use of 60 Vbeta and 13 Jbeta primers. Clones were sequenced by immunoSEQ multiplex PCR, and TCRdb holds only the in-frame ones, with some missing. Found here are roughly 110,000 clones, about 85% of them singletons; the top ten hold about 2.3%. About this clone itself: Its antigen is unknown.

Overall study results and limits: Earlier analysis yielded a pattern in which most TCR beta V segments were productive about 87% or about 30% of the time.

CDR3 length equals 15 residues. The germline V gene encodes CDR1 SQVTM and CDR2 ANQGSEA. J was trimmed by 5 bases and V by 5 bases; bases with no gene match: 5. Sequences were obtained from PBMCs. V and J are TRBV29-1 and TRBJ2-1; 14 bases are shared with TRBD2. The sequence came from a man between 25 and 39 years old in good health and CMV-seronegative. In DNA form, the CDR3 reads TGCAGCGTTACCAGACTAGCGGGGGGGAACAATGAGCAGTTCTTC. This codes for CSVTRLAGGNNEQFF.